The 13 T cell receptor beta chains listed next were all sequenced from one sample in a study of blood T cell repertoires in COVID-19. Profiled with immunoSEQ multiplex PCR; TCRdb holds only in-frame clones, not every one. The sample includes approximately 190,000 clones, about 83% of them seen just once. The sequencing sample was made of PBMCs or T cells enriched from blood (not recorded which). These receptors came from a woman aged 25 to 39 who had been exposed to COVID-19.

The CDR3 DNA sequence: TGCGCCAGCAGCACCGGACAGAATTATGGCTACACCTTC. This sequence encodes CASSTGQNYGYTF. The V and J genes are TRBV5-1 and TRBJ1-2, with D tentatively TRBD1 (6 bases). V was shortened by 4 bases and J by 5 bases, with 12 bases between the two germline ends. This CDR3 has 13 residues. Per the germline V gene, CDR1 is SGHRS and CDR2 is YFSETQ.

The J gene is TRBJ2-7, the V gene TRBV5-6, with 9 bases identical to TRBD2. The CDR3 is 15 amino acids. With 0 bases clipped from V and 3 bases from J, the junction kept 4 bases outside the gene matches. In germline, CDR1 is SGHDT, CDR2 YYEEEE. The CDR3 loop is CASSLGGTSFYEQYF. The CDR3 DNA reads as TGTGCCAGCAGCTTGGGAGGGACTAGCTTCTACGAGCAGTACTTC. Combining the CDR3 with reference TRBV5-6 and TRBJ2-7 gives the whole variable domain DAGVTQSPTHLIKTRGQQVTLRCSPKSGHDTVSWYQQALGQGPQFIFQYYEEEERQRGNFPDRFSGHQFPNYSSELNVNALLLGDSALYLCASSLGGTSFYEQYFGPGTRLTVT.

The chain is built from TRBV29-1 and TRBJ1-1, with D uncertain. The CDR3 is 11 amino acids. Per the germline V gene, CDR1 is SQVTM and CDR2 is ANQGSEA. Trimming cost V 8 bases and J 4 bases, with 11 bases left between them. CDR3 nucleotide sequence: TGCAGCATCTGGTCGGGCACTGAAGCTTTCTTT. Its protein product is CSIWSGTEAFF.

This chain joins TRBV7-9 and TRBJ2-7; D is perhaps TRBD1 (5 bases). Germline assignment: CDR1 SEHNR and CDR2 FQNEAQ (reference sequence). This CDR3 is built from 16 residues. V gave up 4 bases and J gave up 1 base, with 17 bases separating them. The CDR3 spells CASSYQQGPHSYEQYF. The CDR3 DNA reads TGTGCCAGCAGCTACCAGCAGGGTCCCCATTCCTACGAGCAGTACTTC.

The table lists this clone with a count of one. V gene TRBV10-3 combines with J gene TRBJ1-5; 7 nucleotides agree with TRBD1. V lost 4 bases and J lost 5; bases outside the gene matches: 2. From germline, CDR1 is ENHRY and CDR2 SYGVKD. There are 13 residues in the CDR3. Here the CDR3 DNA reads TGTGCCATCAGTGGAGGGACAGATCAGCCCCAGCATTTT. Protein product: CAISGGTDQPQHF.

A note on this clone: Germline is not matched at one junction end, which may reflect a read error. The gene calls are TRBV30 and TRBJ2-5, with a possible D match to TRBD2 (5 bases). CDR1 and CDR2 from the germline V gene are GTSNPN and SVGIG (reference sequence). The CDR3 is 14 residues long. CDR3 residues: CAWTTLGRQGTQYF. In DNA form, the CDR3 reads TGTGCCTGGACTACCTTGGGGAGACAAGGGACCCAGTACTTC.

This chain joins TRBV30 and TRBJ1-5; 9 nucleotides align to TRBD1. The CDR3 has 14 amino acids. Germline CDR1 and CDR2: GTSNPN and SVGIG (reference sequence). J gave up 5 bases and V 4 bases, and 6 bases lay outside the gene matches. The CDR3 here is CAWTPGTGHQPQHF. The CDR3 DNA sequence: TGTGCCTGGACCCCCGGGACAGGGCATCAGCCCCAGCATTTT.

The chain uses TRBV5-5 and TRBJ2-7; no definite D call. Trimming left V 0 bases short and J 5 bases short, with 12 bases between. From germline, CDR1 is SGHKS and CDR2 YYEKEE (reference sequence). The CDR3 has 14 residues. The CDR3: CASSLGSFFHEQYF. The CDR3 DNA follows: TGTGCCAGCAGCTTGGGTAGTTTTTTCCACGAGCAGTACTTC.

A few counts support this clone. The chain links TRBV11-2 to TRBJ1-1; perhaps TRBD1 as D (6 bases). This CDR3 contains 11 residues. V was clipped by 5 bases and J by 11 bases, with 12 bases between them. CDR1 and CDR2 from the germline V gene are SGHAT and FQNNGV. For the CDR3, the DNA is TGTGCCAGCAGCCTGGGGGGGCGCGCTTTCTTT. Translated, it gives CASSLGGRAFF.

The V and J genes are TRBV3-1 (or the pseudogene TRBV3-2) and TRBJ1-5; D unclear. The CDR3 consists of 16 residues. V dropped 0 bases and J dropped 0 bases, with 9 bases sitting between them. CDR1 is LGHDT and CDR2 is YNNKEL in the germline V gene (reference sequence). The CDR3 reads CASSQDLADSNQPQHF. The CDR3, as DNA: TGTGCCAGCAGCCAAGATTTGGCAGATAGCAATCAGCCCCAGCATTTT.

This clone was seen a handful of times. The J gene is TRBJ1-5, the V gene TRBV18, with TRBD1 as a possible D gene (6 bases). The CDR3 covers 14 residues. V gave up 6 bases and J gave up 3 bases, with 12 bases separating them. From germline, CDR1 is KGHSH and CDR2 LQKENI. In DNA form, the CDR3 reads TGTGCCAGCTCCTTTGACAGGTCCAATCAGCCCCAGCATTTT. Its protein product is CASSFDRSNQPQHF.

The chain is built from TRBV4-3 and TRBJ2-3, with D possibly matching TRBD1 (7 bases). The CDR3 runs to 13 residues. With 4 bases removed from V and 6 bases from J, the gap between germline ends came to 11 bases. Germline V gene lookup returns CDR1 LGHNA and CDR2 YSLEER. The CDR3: CASSRAGGDTQYF. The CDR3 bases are TGCGCCAGCAGCCGGGCAGGGGGGGATACGCAGTATTTT.

The CDR3 DNA reads as TGTGCCAGCAGCCAATCACAGGGGGCGCGATCACCCCTCCACTTT. Translating gives CASSQSQGARSPLHF. This chain joins TRBV3-1 (or the pseudogene TRBV3-2) and TRBJ1-6, with TRBD1 matching 9 bases. The CDR3 loop spans 15 amino acids. V shed 2 bases, J shed 10 bases, and the junction held 6 bases outside the gene matches. The V gene's germline CDR1 is LGHDT and CDR2 YNNKEL (reference sequence).